This T cell receptor beta chain was profiled in a study of regulatory T cells in long-lasting Graves disease. This sample's time point: newly diagnosed GD, antithyroid drugs for less than 3 months. PBMC-derived RNA was used for the TCR library. The V gene's germline CDR1 is SGHDN and CDR2 FVKESK. J gave up 1 base and V 4 bases, and 12 bases lay outside the gene matches. CDR3 length equals 18 residues. The TCR beta library used iRepertoire HTBI primers with Arm-PCR amplification of CDR3. TCRdb used MiXCR to reprocess the multiplex PCR reads, holding one entry per CDR3 protein. The table has about 530,000 distinct CDR3 sequences, about 16% seen once. The same data also went into a second study, on T cells in Graves' hyperthyroidism and ophthalmopathy. That investigation notes: Diagnoses were established using clinical symptoms, serum thyroxine and TRAb, thyroid ultrasound and orbital computed tomography. With the HTBI primer set, the TCR CDR3 went through a first round of RT-PCR. Most thyroid clonotypes expanded above 0.001 appeared in blood too.

The starting material was peripheral blood mononuclear cells (PBMCs), obtained at new diagnosis, from a patient treated with antithyroid drugs. This TCR derives from a woman aged 40 to 65 with Graves disease. The rearrangement links TRBV14 to TRBJ2-5; 10 nucleotides match TRBD2. The CDR3 DNA sequence: TGTGCCAGCAGCCCACCCCAGTTAGCGGGGGGCTCCCAAGAGACCCAGTACTTC. Its translation is CASSPPQLAGGSQETQYF.